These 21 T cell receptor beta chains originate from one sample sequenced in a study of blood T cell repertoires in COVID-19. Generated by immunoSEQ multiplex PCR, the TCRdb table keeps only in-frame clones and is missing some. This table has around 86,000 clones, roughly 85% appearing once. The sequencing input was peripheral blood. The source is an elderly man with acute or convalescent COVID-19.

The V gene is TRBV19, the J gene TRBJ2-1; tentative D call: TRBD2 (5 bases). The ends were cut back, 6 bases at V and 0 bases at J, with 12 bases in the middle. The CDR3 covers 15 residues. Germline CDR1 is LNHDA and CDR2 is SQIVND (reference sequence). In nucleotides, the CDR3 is TGTGCCAGTAGCCAGACGGGGAGCTCCTACAATGAGCAGTTCTTC. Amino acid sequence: CASSQTGSSYNEQFF.

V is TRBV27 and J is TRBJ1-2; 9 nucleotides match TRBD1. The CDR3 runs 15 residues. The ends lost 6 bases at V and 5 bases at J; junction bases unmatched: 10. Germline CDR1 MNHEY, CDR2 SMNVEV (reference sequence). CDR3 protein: CASRHQQGARYGYTF. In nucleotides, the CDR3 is TGTGCCAGCAGACATCAACAGGGGGCAAGGTATGGCTACACCTTC.

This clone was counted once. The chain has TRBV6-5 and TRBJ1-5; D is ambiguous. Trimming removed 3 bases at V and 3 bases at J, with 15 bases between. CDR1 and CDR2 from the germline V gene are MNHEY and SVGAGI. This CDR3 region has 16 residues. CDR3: CASSYQPPGPNQPQHF. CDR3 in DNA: TGTGCCAGCAGTTATCAGCCACCGGGTCCCAATCAGCCCCAGCATTTT.

CDR3 region: CASTLQGEGNTIYF. CDR3 in DNA: TGTGCCAGCACCCTACAGGGGGAAGGAAACACCATATATTTT. The rearrangement uses TRBV7-2 and TRBJ1-3; TRBD1 matches 8 bases. Losses at the gene ends were 7 bases for V and 4 bases for J; bases not matched to a gene: 6. This CDR3 spans 14 amino acids. Per germline, CDR1 SGHTA and CDR2 FQGNSA.

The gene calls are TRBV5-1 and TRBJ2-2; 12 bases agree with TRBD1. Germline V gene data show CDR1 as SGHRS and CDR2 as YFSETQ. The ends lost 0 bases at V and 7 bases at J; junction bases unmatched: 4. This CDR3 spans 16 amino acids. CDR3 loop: CASSLAGTGGNGELFF. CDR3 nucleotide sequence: TGCGCCAGCAGCTTGGCCGGGACAGGGGGCAACGGGGAGCTGTTTTTT.

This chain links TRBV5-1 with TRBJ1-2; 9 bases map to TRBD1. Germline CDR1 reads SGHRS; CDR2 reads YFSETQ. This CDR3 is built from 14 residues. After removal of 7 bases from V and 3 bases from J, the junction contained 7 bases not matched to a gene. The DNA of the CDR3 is TGCGCCAGCTCAGGGGACAGGGAGTACTATGGCTACACCTTC. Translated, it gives CASSGDREYYGYTF.

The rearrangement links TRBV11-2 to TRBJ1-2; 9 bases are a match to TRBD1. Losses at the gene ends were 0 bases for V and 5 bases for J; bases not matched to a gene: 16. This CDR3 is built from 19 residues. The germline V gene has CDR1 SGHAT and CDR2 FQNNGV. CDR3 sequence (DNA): TGTGCCAGCAGCTTAGATCCCACAGGGGGCATGACCTTGACTTATGGCTACACCTTC. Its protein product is CASSLDPTGGMTLTYGYTF.

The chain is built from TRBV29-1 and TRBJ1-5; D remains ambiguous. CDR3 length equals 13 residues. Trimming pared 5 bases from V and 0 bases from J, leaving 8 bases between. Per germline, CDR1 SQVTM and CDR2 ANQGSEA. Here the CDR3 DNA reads TGCAGCGTTTCCCGAGATAGCAATCAGCCCCAGCATTTT. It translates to CSVSRDSNQPQHF.

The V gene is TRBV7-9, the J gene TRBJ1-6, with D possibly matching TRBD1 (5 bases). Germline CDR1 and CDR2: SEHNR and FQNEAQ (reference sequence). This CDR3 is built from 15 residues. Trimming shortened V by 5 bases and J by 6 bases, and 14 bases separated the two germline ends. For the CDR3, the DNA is TGTGCCAGCAGCCCCTCAGGGCAGGGTAATTCACCCCTCCACTTT. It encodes CASSPSGQGNSPLHF.

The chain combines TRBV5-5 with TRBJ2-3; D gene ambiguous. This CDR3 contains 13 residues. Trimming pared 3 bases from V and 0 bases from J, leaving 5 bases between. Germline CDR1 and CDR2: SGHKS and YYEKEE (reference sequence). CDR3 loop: CASSSSSTDTQYF. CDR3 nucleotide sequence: TGTGCCAGCAGCTCCTCTAGCACAGATACGCAGTATTTT.

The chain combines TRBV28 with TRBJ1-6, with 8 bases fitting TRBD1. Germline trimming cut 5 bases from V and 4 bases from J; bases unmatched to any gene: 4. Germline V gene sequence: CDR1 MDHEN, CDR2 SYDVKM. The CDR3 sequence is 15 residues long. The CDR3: CASSTRQGYNSPLHF. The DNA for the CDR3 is TGTGCCAGCAGTACCCGACAGGGGTATAATTCACCCCTCCACTTT.

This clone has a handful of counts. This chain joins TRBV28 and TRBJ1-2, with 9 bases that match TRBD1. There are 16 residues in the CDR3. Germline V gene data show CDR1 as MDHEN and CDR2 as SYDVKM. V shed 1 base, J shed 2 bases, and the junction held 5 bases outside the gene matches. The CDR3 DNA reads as TGTGCCAGCAGTTTATCATTAGGACAGGGGAACTATGGCTACACCTTC. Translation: CASSLSLGQGNYGYTF.

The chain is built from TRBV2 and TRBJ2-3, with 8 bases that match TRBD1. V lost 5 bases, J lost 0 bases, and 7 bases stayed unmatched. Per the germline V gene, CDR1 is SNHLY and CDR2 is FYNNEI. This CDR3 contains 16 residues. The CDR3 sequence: CASSSGTGFSTDTQYF. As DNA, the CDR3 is TGTGCCAGCAGTTCCGGGACAGGTTTTAGCACAGATACGCAGTATTTT.

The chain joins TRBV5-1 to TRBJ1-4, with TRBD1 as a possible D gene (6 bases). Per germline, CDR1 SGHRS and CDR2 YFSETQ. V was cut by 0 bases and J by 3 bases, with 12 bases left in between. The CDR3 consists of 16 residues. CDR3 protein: CASSLVGAQANEKLFF. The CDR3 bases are TGCGCCAGCAGCTTGGTGGGGGCGCAGGCTAATGAAAAACTGTTTTTT.

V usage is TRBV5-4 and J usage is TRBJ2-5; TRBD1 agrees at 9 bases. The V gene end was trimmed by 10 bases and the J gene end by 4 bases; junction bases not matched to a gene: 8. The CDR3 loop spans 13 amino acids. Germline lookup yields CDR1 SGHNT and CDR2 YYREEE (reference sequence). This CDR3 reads CAGTGQGTETQYF. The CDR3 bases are TGTGCCGGTACTGGACAGGGGACAGAGACCCAGTACTTC.

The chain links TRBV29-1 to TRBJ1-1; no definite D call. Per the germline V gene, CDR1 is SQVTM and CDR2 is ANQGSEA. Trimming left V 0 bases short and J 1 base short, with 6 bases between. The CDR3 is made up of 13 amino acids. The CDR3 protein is CSVEDLKNTEAFF. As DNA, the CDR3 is TGCAGCGTTGAAGACCTTAAGAACACTGAAGCTTTCTTT. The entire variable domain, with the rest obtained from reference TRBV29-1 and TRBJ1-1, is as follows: SAVISQKPSRDICQRGTSLTIQCQVDSQVTMMFWYRQQPGQSLTLIATANQGSEATYESGFVIDKFPISRPNLTFSTLTVSNMSPEDSSIYLCSVEDLKNTEAFFGQGTRLTVV.

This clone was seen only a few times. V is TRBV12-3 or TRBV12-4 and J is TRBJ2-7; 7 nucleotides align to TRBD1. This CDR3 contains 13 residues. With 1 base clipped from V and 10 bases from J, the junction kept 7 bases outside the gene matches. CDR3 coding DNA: TGTGCCAGCAGTTTAGGTACAGGGGCGGGTCAGTACTTC. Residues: CASSLGTGAGQYF.

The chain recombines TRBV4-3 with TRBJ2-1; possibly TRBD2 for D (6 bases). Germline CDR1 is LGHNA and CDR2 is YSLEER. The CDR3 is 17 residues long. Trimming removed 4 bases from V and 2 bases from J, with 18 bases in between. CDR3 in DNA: TGCGCCAGCAGCCCCGATCCCAAGCGGGCGGCCTACAATGAGCAGTTCTTC. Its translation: CASSPDPKRAAYNEQFF.

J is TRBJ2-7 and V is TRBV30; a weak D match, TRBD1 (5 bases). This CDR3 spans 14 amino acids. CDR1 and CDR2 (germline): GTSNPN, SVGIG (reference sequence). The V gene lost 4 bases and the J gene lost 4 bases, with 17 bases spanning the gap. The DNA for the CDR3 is TGTGCCTGGACACGACAGCCCTCCGGGTACGAGCAGTACTTC. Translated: CAWTRQPSGYEQYF.

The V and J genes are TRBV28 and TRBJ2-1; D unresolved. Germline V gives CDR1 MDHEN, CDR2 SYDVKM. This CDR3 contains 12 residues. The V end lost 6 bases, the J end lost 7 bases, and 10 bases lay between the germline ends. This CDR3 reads CASSVYPNEQFF. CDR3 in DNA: TGTGCCAGCAGCGTTTATCCGAATGAGCAGTTCTTC.

CDR3 nucleotides: TGTGCCAGCTTCTATTCAAACATTCAGTACTTC. Its translation is CASFYSNIQYF. The chain carries TRBV28 and TRBJ2-4; D gene uncertain. This CDR3 has 11 residues. Germline CDR1 reads MDHEN; CDR2 reads SYDVKM. Between the trimmed V and J ends, which lost 8 bases and 6 bases, there was a span of 8 bases.